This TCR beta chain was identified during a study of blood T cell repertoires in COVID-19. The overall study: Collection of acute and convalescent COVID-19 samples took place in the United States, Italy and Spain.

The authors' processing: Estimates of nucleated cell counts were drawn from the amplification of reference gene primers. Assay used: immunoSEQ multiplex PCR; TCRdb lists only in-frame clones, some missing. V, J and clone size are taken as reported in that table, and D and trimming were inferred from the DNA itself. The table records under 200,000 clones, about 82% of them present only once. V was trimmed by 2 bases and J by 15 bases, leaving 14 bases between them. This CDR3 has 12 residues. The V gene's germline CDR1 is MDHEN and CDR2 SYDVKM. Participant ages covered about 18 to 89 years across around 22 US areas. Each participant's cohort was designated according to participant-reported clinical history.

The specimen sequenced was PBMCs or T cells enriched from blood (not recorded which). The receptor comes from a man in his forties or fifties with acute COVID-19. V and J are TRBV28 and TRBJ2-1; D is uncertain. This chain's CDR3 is CASSLLLRYRFF. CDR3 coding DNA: TGTGCCAGCAGTTTACTGCTGAGGTACCGGTTCTTC.